The source of this TCR beta chain is a study of OX40 agonist ivuxolimab in advanced cancers. Turning to the study itself: Patient treatment consisted of intravenous ivuxolimab administration every 2 weeks at 0.01 to 10 mg/kg. Cancers in dose escalation were hepatocellular, melanoma, renal cell and head and neck.

Trimming at V came to 5 bases and at J to 0 bases, leaving 0 bases not matched to a gene. Germline V gene lookup returns CDR1 SEHNR and CDR2 FQNEAQ (reference sequence). The CDR3 extends over 14 amino acids. Samples were taken at baseline and on day 1 of cycles 4 and 7. Some clones are missing from TCRdb's copy, which holds only in-frame ones; the method was immunoSEQ multiplex PCR. This table holds tens of thousands of clones, about 94% found once. V usage is TRBV7-9 and J usage is TRBJ1-4; TRBD1 aligns across 7 bases. The source of this sequence is an adult with an advanced solid tumor such as melanoma, head and neck, liver or kidney cancer. The sequencing here drew on CD4+ or CD8+ T cells sorted from blood, taken in a trial of the OX40 agonist ivuxolimab. The DNA for the CDR3 is TGTGCCAGCAGCCAGGGGGCAACTAATGAAAAACTGTTTTTT. Its translation is CASSQGATNEKLFF.